This TCR beta chain was observed in a study of Graves' ophthalmopathy and Graves' hyperthyroidism listed by TCRdb under 2018. Study-level background: Stable hyperthyroidism was defined as no progression to ophthalmopathy within 18 months of follow-up. Following sample collection, hyperthyroidism patients were given methimazole at a starting dose of 30 mg daily, and ophthalmopathy patients were given high-dose intravenous methylprednisolone. In total, 135 blood samples were TCR-sequenced: around 42 ophthalmopathy, 75 hyperthyroidism and about 17 hyperthyroidism-to-ophthalmopathy patients. An independent validation cohort comprised 18 hyperthyroidism patients and over 15 patients who later progressed from hyperthyroidism to ophthalmopathy. To explore V-J signatures that distinguish ophthalmopathy from hyperthyroidism, a discovery set of around 100 patients was enrolled, made up of 40 to 45 with ophthalmopathy and around 60 with stable hyperthyroidism. In over 5 hyperthyroidism patients, the T-cell repertoires found in thyroid tissue were compared with those found in blood. The study used TCR beta repertoire signatures to distinguish Graves' ophthalmopathy from Graves' hyperthyroidism and to predict progression to ophthalmopathy.

The CDR3 has 17 amino acids, counting the end cysteine and phenylalanine. The kept DNA is CDR3 alone, 51 bases in frame from the first base. CDR1 and CDR2, looked up from the germline V gene, are WSHSY and SAAADI. With respect to this clonotype: Its antigen remains undetermined. Sequence at one end of the junction differs from germline and may be a read error.

The paper as a whole reports these results and caveats: No statistical method was used to set the sample size in advance, and the investigators knew which group each participant was assigned to. In cross-validation, the 13-signature model distinguished ophthalmopathy from stable hyperthyroidism with just over 85% sensitivity and 81% to 82% specificity, while in the test set the corresponding values were approximately 80% and 75%. Most of the expanded thyroid clonotypes with a frequency above 0.001 were also detected in blood, and it was suggested that the thyroid immune response may be reflected by blood repertoires. In validation, the model predicted ophthalmopathy progression with nearly 71% sensitivity and roughly 72% specificity; some 13 predicted patients were CT-confirmed with GO in a median of about 7.1 months.

The hyperthyroidism patients were 18 to 65 years old and newly diagnosed, with a disease duration of less than 2 months. Patients with other autoimmune diseases, uncontrolled infections, pregnancy or lactation were excluded. Diagnosis was based on clinical symptoms, serum thyroxine, TRAb, thyroid ultrasound and orbital computed tomography. Total RNA was extracted with Trizol reagent and quality-checked on an Agilent 2100 Bioanalyzer. For repertoire sequencing, the TCR beta CDR3 regions were amplified from RNA transcripts. The first round of RT-PCR was done with HTBI primers and the Qiagen OneStep RT-PCR kit, and was followed by a second round of multiplex PCR, then size selection and purification. Libraries were sequenced on an Illumina HiSeq2000 using paired-end 100 bp reads. The study's processing was this. Reads were processed with SOAPnuke, discarding reads with adapters, uncalled bases, mean Phred below 15, or no exact constant-primer or identifier match. COPE v1.2.5 was used to merge high-quality paired reads. Unique nucleotide sequences were defined as clonotypes and aligned to IMGT TRB V, D and J references using MiTCR v1.1. The analysis was limited to V-J combinations with a frequency above 0.0001, which together covered more than 99% of repertoires. A TCR clonal expansion and chaos score per V-J combination was defined as the ratio of F50 clonal expansion to chaos observed in the TCRdist matrix. Welch's t-statistics and random forest were used to reduce the features to about 14 V-J combinations, which were then used as input to a naive Bayes classifier. The similarity between thyroid and blood repertoires was quantified using the Morisita-Horn index. In TCRdb, the public reads were trimmed at Q25 with fastp and aligned with MiXCR, with productive beta chains retained. Each CDR3 protein gets just one entry, which takes the most common genes and DNA from the rows behind it. These V and J calls rely on TCRdb rather than the paper's analysis. This sample comprises over a million distinct CDR3 sequences, about 38% of them detected only once. Of the sample, around 10% is held by the ten largest clones.

Sequencing was performed on peripheral blood or thyroid tissue (not recorded which). The chain employs TRBV10-2 and TRBJ1-2, with TRBD1 perhaps the D gene, on 6 matching bases. The receptor's source is an adult man with Graves' hyperthyroidism. The DNA reads as follows: TGTGCCAGCAGTTACGTGCCGGACAGTCTTTTAAACTATGGCTACACCTTC. Translated, this is CASSYVPDSLLNYGYTF.